This TCR beta chain was sequenced in a study of OX40 agonist ivuxolimab in advanced cancers. Broader study findings: Both CD4+ and CD8+ T cell populations in blood had undergone clonal expansion by week 6 at 0.1 to 3.0 mg/kg.

Profiling relied on immunoSEQ multiplex PCR, and the TCRdb table lists in-frame clones only, not all of them. The sample records fewer than 90,000 clones, 85% to 90% being singletons. A remark on this clone: Its antigen is undetermined.

Germline V gene data show CDR1 as KGHSH and CDR2 as LQKENI. The CDR3 extends over 14 amino acids. Unmatched junction bases numbered 3, after V lost 0 bases and J lost 9 bases. The chain recombines TRBV18 with TRBJ2-1, with 9 bases lining up with TRBD1. This clonotype originated in an adult with an advanced solid tumor such as melanoma, head and neck, liver or kidney cancer. Sample: CD4+ or CD8+ T cells sorted from blood, taken in a trial of the OX40 agonist ivuxolimab. The CDR3 loop is CASSPPGQGPEQFF. Here the CDR3 DNA reads TGTGCCAGCTCACCACCGGGACAGGGCCCTGAGCAGTTCTTC. Together with reference TRBV18 and TRBJ2-1, the CDR3 gives the full variable domain: NAGVMQNPRHLVRRRGQEARLRCSPMKGHSHVYWYRQLPEEGLKFMVYLQKENIIDESGMPKERFSAEFPKEGPSILRIQQVVRGDSAAYFCASSPPGQGPEQFFGPGTRLTVL.